This T cell receptor (beta chain) was found in a study of cytomegalovirus exposure and HLA in healthy donors. Points from the study as a whole: Sequence variants that were highly shared formed a cluster that was likely a sequencing artifact. What a later analysis showed was that several of the most significant clusters appeared linked to common viral pathogens.

PCR involved 60 Vbeta and 13 Jbeta primers. Only in-frame clones appear in the TCRdb table, and some are missing; sequencing was by immunoSEQ multiplex PCR. The data contain about 150,000 clones, approximately 78% of them singletons. This clone was detected a few times. What it binds is unknown. The V gene end was trimmed by 5 bases and the J gene end by 11 bases; junction bases not matched to a gene: 5. The CDR3 has 12 amino acids. Germline values: CDR1 MNHEY, CDR2 SVGAGI. This TCR was recovered from a woman in her thirties or forties in good health and CMV-seropositive. The sequenced sample was PBMCs. This chain uses TRBV6-5 with TRBJ1-1, with TRBD1 matching over 10 bases. CDR3 coding DNA: TGTGCCAGCAGTAGGACAGGGGGAGGGGCTTTCTTT. Its translation is CASSRTGGGAFF.